The next 20 T cell receptor beta chains were all read from a single sample in a study of response to subunit inactivated influenza vaccine (dated by TCRdb to between 2017 and 2018). Libraries were constructed by RT-PCR. TCRdb names Illumina HiSeq 2500 as the instrument used. TCRdb redid the processing of the public reads, applying fastp at Q25 and MiXCR, and retained in-frame beta chains. A single entry per CDR3 protein holds the most common genes and DNA from its merged rows. The sample table holds 150,000 to 200,000 distinct CDR3 sequences, of which around a tenth were seen once. Roughly 36% of the sample is taken by the ten largest. The sequences come from CD8+ T cells sorted from PBMCs, collected around 2 years after vaccination. Source of these receptors: a man between 50 and 75 years old who received an inactivated influenza vaccine. Donor details come from another sample of the same person, matched by shared clones.

This clonotype was found many times. The V and J genes are TRBV4-1 and TRBJ2-2, with D possibly matching TRBD1 (5 bases). In germline, CDR1 is MGHRA, CDR2 YSYEKL. This CDR3 is 17 amino acids long. Trimming took 1 base from V and 5 from J, leaving 17 bases between them. CDR3 amino acids: CASSQGPPGFLTGELFF. CDR3 coding DNA: TGCGCCAGCAGCCAAGGCCCCCCAGGGTTCCTAACCGGGGAGCTGTTTTTT.

This clonotype was recorded a few times. J is TRBJ2-7 and V is TRBV29-1, with 10 nucleotides matching TRBD2. The CDR3 contains 14 residues. V lost 2 bases to trimming and J lost 6 bases; unmatched junction nucleotides: 7. Germline CDR1 SQVTM, CDR2 ANQGSEA. CDR3 bases: TGCAGCGTTGAAAAGCGGGAGGGATTTACCGAGCAGTACTTC. Amino acid sequence: CSVEKREGFTEQYF.

This clonotype was seen a few times. The CDR3 DNA sequence: TGTGCCAGCAGTTACTGGGACTTGAACACTGAAGCTTTCTTT. Protein: CASSYWDLNTEAFF. This rearrangement joins TRBV6-5 to TRBJ1-1, with D possibly matching TRBD1 (5 bases). The CDR3 has 14 residues. CDR1 and CDR2 from the germline V gene are MNHEY and SVGAGI. V was clipped by 1 base and J by 0 bases, with 6 bases between them.

The V gene is TRBV27, the J gene TRBJ2-6; 7 nucleotides line up with TRBD2. Trimming removed 2 bases from V and 1 base from J; junction bases left unmatched: 8. The CDR3 runs to 18 residues. The germline V gene encodes CDR1 MNHEY and CDR2 SMNVEV (reference sequence). CDR3 coding DNA: TGTGCCAGCAGTTTAATAGTAGCGGGCTTATCTGGGGCCAACGTCCTGACTTTC. Protein product: CASSLIVAGLSGANVLTF.

The J gene is TRBJ2-2, the V gene TRBV29-1; D gene unclear. Trimming took 3 bases from V and 1 from J, leaving 15 bases between them. CDR1 SQVTM and CDR2 ANQGSEA come from the germline V gene. This CDR3 has 16 amino acids. This chain's CDR3 is CSVELRDNGNTGELFF. As DNA, the CDR3 is TGCAGCGTTGAGTTGCGAGATAACGGGAACACCGGGGAGCTGTTTTTT.

The table lists this clonotype with many counts. This chain joins TRBV9 and TRBJ2-7, with 8 bases that match TRBD2. The CDR3 length is 15 residues. Trimming at V came to 1 base and at J to 0 bases, leaving 3 bases not matched to a gene. Germline V lookup: CDR1 SGDLS, CDR2 YYNGEE. This chain's CDR3 is CASSVNSGTSYEQYF. CDR3 DNA sequence: TGTGCCAGCAGCGTAAATAGCGGGACCTCCTACGAGCAGTACTTC.

The chain recombines TRBV4-3 with TRBJ2-1; TRBD2 agrees at 7 bases. V lost 0 bases, J lost 8 bases, and 7 bases stayed unmatched. The CDR3 has 15 residues. CDR1 and CDR2 (germline): LGHNA, YSLEER. CDR3 sequence: CASSQETSVGDEQFF. CDR3 sequence (DNA): TGCGCCAGCAGCCAAGAAACTAGCGTGGGGGATGAGCAGTTCTTC.

At least ten counts were recorded for this clonotype. The gene calls are TRBV4-3 and TRBJ2-3; possible D gene TRBD2, 7 bases. CDR3 length equals 16 residues. Per the germline V gene, CDR1 is LGHNA and CDR2 is YSLEER. Deletions cut 3 bases from V and 0 bases from J, with 13 bases between. The CDR3 here is CASSQGGGGSTDTQYF. CDR3 sequence (DNA): TGCGCCAGCAGCCAGGGGGGCGGGGGCAGCACAGATACGCAGTATTTT.

Written as DNA, the CDR3 is TGTGCCAGCAGTGAATGGGGGGGCGAAGGGTACGAGCAGTACTTC. It yields the protein CASSEWGGEGYEQYF. This sequence joins TRBV2 and TRBJ2-7; TRBD2 might be the D (7 bases). This CDR3 contains 15 residues. Between the trimmed V and J ends, which lost 2 bases and 4 bases, there was a span of 15 bases. The germline gives CDR1 SNHLY, CDR2 FYNNEI. Together with reference TRBV2 and TRBJ2-7, the CDR3 gives the full variable domain: EPEVTQTPSHQVTQMGQEVILRCVPISNHLYFYWYRQILGQKVEFLVSFYNNEISEKSEIFDDQFSVERPDGSNFTLKIRSTKLEDSAMYFCASSEWGGEGYEQYFGPGTRLTVT.

This clonotype was recorded at least ten times. The chain employs TRBV4-3 and TRBJ1-1; no clear D gene. There are 18 residues in the CDR3. Germline CDR1 is LGHNA and CDR2 is YSLEER. V was cut by 0 bases and J by 0 bases, with 17 bases left in between. The CDR3 loop reads CASSQDSPPRRLNTEAFF. The CDR3 DNA reads TGCGCCAGCAGCCAAGATTCCCCGCCCCGAAGGCTGAACACTGAAGCTTTCTTT.

This clonotype came up a few times. CDR3 DNA sequence: TGTGCCAGCAGCCACGTCAGGGTGGTGAATACGCAGTATTTT. Amino acids: CASSHVRVVNTQYF. This chain joins TRBV14 and TRBJ2-3, with a tentative D call TRBD1 (5 bases). Per germline, CDR1 SGHDN and CDR2 FVKESK. V lost 3 bases and J 7 bases, leaving 14 bases between the germline ends. The CDR3 contains 14 residues.

This clonotype has more than one count but fewer than ten. The gene calls are TRBV12-3 or TRBV12-4 and TRBJ2-1; 13 bases line up with TRBD2. This CDR3 region has 15 residues. The V segment lost 5 bases and the J segment 7 bases; nucleotides outside the gene matches: 5. The CDR3 spells CASSGGTSGINEQFF. The CDR3 DNA reads as TGTGCCAGCAGTGGCGGGACTAGCGGGATTAATGAGCAGTTCTTC.

This clonotype was detected ten times or more. CDR3 DNA sequence: TGCGCCAGCAGCTTGGTCCTAGGGGGCGAGGCTTTCTTT. Translated, it gives CASSLVLGGEAFF. V usage is TRBV5-1 and J usage is TRBJ1-1; TRBD1 matches 7 bases. The CDR3 consists of 13 residues. Germline V CDR1 and CDR2: SGHRS, YFSETQ. V was clipped by 0 bases and J by 11 bases; unmatched bases: 7. Supplemented by reference TRBV5-1 and TRBJ1-1, the full variable domain reads KAGVTQTPRYLIKTRGQQVTLSCSPISGHRSVSWYQQTPGQGLQFLFEYFSETQRNKGNFPGRFSGRQFSNSRSEMNVSTLELGDSALYLCASSLVLGGEAFFGQGTRLTVV.

The table lists this clonotype with many counts. Here the CDR3 reads CASSYGLAYEQYF. CDR3 coding DNA: TGTGCCAGCAGTTACGGACTGGCCTACGAGCAGTACTTC. The chain joins TRBV12-3 or TRBV12-4 to TRBJ2-7, with a weak D call TRBD2 (5 bases). Trimming took 4 bases from V and 2 from J, leaving 9 bases between them. The CDR3 spans 13 residues.

The rearrangement joins TRBV12-3 or TRBV12-4 to TRBJ2-5, with D possibly matching TRBD2 (6 bases). Trimming left V 5 bases short and J 5 bases short, with 12 bases between. The CDR3 length is 13 residues. The CDR3 DNA reads as TGTGCCAGCAGTGACATAGCGGTGGAGACCCAGTACTTC. Its protein product is CASSDIAVETQYF.

This clonotype was detected a few times. The CDR3 loop reads CASSPTGQGDEAFF. For the CDR3, the DNA is TGTGCCAGCAGCCCGACTGGACAGGGCGATGAAGCTTTCTTT. The V call is TRBV7-3, the J call TRBJ1-1; TRBD1 aligns across 8 bases. This CDR3 comprises 14 residues. The germline V gene has CDR1 SGHTA and CDR2 FQGTGA. Trimming took 5 bases from V and 7 from J; bases not matched to a gene: 9. The full variable domain, with the rest looked up from reference TRBV7-3 and TRBJ1-1, is GAGVSQTPSNKVTEKGKYVELRCDPISGHTALYWYRQSLGQGPEFLIYFQGTGAADDSGLPNDRFFAVRPEGSVSTLKIQRTERGDSAVYLCASSPTGQGDEAFFGQGTRLTVV.

This clonotype was found a few times. At one boundary the junction diverges from the germline segment, which might be a read error. The rearrangement joins TRBV5-1 to TRBJ1-6; a possible D gene is TRBD1 (5 bases). Germline assignment: CDR1 SGHRS and CDR2 YFSETQ. The CDR3 is made up of 14 amino acids. CDR3 residues: CASSLDIGGRPLHF. Here the CDR3 DNA reads TGCGCCAGCAGTTTGGATATCGGGGGTCGTCCCCTCCACTTT.

The gene calls are TRBV15 and TRBJ2-5; D is possibly TRBD1 (6 bases). V was pared by 6 bases and J by 2 bases, with 13 bases between. Germline V gives CDR1 LNHNV, CDR2 YYDKDF (reference sequence). The CDR3 totals 14 residues. This CDR3 is CATRAMGAQETQYF. In DNA form, the CDR3 reads TGTGCCACCAGAGCGATGGGGGCTCAAGAGACCCAGTACTTC.

The chain uses TRBV7-9 and TRBJ2-1; TRBD1 might be the D (6 bases). V lost 5 bases, J lost 13 bases, and 12 bases lay in between. CDR1 SEHNR and CDR2 FQNEAQ come from the germline V gene (reference sequence). The CDR3 has 11 amino acids. The CDR3 coding sequence is TGTGCCAGCAGCCCCGACAGGAACCAGTTCTTC. Protein: CASSPDRNQFF.

This clonotype has only a few counts. The chain employs TRBV9 and TRBJ2-3, with 10 bases fitting TRBD2. The CDR3 contains 16 residues. Unmatched junction bases numbered 6, after V lost 3 bases and J lost 2 bases. Germline V gives CDR1 SGDLS, CDR2 YYNGEE. In nucleotides, the CDR3 is TGTGCCAGCAGCGGTTTAGCGGGGGGATACACAGATACGCAGTATTTT. This gives the protein CASSGLAGGYTDTQYF. The entire variable domain, with the rest obtained from reference TRBV9 and TRBJ2-3, is as follows: DSGVTQTPKHLITATGQRVTLRCSPRSGDLSVYWYQQSLDQGLQFLIQYYNGEERAKGNILERFSAQQFPDLHSELNLSSLELGDSALYFCASSGLAGGYTDTQYFGPGTRLTVL.